The T cell receptor (beta chain) under discussion was sequenced for a study of cytomegalovirus exposure and HLA in healthy donors. V lost 5 bases to trimming and J lost 4 bases; unmatched junction nucleotides: 4. The CDR3 extends over 15 amino acids. CDR1 and CDR2 from the germline V gene are SGHTA and FQGNSA. With 60 Vbeta and 13 Jbeta primers, the PCR was carried out. Clones were sequenced by immunoSEQ multiplex PCR, and TCRdb holds only the in-frame ones, with some missing. The data contain tens of thousands of clones, more than 65% of them singletons. The chain employs TRBV7-2 and TRBJ2-3; 12 nucleotides line up with TRBD1. Sequencing used PBMCs. The clonotype was recovered from a middle-aged man in good health and CMV-seropositive. The CDR3 reads CASSRDRGQSDTQYF. The CDR3 nucleotides are TGTGCCAGCAGCCGGGACAGGGGGCAGTCAGATACGCAGTATTTT.